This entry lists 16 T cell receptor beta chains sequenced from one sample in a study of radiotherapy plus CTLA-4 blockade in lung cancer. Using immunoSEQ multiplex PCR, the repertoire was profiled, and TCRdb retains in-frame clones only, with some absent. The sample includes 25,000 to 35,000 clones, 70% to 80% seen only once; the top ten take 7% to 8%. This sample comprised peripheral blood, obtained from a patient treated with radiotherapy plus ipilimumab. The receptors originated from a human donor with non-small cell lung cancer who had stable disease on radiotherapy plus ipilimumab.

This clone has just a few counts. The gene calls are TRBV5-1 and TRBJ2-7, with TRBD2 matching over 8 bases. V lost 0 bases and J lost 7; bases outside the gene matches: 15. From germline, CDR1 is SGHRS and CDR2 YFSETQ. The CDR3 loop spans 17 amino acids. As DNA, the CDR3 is TGCGCCAGCAGCTTGGATCCACCGGGGGGGATCTTGAGGGAGCAGTACGTC. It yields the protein CASSLDPPGGILREQYV.

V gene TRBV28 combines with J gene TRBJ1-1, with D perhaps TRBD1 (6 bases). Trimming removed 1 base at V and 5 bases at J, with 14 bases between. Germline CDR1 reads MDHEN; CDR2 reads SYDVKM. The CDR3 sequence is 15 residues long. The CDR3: CASSLSTGQGTEAFF. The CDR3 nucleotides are TGTGCCAGCAGTTTATCCACAGGGCAAGGAACTGAAGCTTTCTTT. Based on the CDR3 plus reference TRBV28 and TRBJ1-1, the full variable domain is DVKVTQSSRYLVKRTGEKVFLECVQDMDHENMFWYRQDPGLGLRLIYFSYDVKMKEKGDIPEGYSVSREKKERFSLILESASTNQTSMYLCASSLSTGQGTEAFFGQGTRLTVV.

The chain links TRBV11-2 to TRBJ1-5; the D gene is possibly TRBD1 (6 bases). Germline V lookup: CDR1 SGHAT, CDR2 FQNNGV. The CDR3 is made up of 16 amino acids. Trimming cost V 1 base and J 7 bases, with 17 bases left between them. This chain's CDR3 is CASSLGSAGAGQPQHF. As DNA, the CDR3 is TGTGCCAGCAGCTTAGGTTCGGCAGGGGCCGGGCAGCCCCAGCATTTT. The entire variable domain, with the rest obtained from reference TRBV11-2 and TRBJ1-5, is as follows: EAGVAQSPRYKIIEKRQSVAFWCNPISGHATLYWYQQILGQGPKLLIQFQNNGVVDDSQLPKDRFSAERLKGVDSTLKIQPAKLEDSAVYLCASSLGSAGAGQPQHFGDGTRLSIL.

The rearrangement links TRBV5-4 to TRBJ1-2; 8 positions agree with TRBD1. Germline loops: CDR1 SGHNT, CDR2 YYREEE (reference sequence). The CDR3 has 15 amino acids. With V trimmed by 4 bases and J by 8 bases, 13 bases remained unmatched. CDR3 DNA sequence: TGTGCCAGCAGCCTCCGAACGACAGGGGCGGAAGGCTACACCTTC. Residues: CASSLRTTGAEGYTF.

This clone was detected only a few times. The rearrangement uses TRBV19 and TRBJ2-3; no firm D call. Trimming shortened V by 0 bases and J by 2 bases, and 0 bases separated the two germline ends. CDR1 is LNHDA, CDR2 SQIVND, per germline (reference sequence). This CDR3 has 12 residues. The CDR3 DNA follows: TGTGCCAGTAGTATAGACACAGATACGCAGTATTTT. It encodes CASSIDTDTQYF.

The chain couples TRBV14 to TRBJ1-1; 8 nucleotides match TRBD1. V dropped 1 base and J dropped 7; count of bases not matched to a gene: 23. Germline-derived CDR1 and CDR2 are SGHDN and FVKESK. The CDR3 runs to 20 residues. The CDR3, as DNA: TGTGCCAGCAGCCAAGCTGACAGGGGACCAACATTGAAGGGGGATGGTGAAGCTTTCTTT. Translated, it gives CASSQADRGPTLKGDGEAFF.

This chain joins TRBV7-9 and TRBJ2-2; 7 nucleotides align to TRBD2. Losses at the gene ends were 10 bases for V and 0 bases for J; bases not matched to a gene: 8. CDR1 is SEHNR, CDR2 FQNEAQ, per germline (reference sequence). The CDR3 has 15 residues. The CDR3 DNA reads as TGTGCCAACACCGCCCGGGGGGCGAACACCGGGGAGCTGTTTTTT. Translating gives CANTARGANTGELFF.

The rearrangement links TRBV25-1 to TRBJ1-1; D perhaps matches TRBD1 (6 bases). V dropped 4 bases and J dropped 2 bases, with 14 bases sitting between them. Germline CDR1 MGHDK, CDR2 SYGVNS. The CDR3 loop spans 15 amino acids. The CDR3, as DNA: TGTGCCAGCAGTGGATTTAGGGGGTACAACACTGAAGCTTTCTTT. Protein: CASSGFRGYNTEAFF.

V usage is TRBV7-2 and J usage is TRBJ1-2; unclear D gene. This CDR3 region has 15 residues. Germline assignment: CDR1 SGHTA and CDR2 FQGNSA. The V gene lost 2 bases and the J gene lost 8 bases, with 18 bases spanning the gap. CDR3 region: CASSLRGNPLEGYTF. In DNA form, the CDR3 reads TGTGCCAGCAGCTTAAGAGGAAACCCCTTAGAAGGCTACACCTTC.

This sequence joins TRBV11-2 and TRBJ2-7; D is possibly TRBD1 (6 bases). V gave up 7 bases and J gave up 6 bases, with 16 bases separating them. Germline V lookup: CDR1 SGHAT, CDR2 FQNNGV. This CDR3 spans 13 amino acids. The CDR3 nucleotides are TGTGCCAGCACCGGGACACGGGGCGGCGAGCAGTACTTC. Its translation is CASTGTRGGEQYF.

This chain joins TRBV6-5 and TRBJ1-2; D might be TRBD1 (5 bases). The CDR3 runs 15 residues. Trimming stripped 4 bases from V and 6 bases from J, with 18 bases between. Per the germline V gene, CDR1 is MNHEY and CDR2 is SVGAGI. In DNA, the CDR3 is TGTGCCAGCAGTTCCCAAGGCCGGACAAGGCATGGCTACACCTTC. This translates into CASSSQGRTRHGYTF.

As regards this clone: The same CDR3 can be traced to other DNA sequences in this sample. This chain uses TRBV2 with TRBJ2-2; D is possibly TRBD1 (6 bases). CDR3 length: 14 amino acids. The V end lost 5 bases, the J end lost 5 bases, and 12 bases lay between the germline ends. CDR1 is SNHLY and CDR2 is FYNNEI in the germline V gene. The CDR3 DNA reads TGTGCCAGCAGTCGAATGAGGGGGACCGGGGAGCTGTTTTTT. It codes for CASSRMRGTGELFF.

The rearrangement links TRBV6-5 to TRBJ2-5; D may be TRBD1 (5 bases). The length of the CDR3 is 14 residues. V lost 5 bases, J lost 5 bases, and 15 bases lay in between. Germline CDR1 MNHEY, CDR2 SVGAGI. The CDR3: CASSLDTSRETQYF. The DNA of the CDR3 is TGTGCCAGCAGTCTGGACACATCGAGGGAGACCCAGTACTTC.

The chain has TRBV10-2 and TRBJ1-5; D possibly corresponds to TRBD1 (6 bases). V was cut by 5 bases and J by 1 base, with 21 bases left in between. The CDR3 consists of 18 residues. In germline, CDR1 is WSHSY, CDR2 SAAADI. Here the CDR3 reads CASSQARREGGSNQPQHF. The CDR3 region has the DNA TGCGCCAGCAGTCAGGCGAGGAGGGAGGGGGGAAGCAATCAGCCCCAGCATTTT.

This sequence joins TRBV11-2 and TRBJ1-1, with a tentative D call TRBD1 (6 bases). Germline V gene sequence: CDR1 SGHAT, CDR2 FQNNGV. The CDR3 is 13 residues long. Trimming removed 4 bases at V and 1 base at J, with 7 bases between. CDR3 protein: CASSSQGNTEAFF. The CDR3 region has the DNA TGTGCCAGCAGCTCACAGGGGAACACTGAAGCTTTCTTT.

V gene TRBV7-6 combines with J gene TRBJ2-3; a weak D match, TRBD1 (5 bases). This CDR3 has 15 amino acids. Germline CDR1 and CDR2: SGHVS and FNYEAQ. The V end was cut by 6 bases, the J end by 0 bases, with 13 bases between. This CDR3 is CASRQKGFSTDTQYF. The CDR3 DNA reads TGTGCCAGCAGGCAGAAGGGGTTTAGCACAGATACGCAGTATTTT.